What follows are 10 T cell receptor beta chains derived from one specimen sequenced in a study of cytomegalovirus exposure and HLA in healthy donors. The PCR used 60 Vbeta and 13 Jbeta primers. Sequencing used immunoSEQ multiplex PCR; TCRdb keeps in-frame clones, though not all of them. This repertoire includes 150,000 or so clones. Specimen: PBMCs. The receptors derive from a man aged 30-40 years in good health and CMV-seronegative.

V usage is TRBV28 and J usage is TRBJ1-1; D is unresolved. V dropped 4 bases and J dropped 1 base, with 7 bases sitting between them. Germline values: CDR1 MDHEN, CDR2 SYDVKM. This CDR3 is 13 amino acids long. The CDR3 is CASSYSGNTEAFF. Here the CDR3 DNA reads TGTGCCAGCAGTTACTCAGGGAACACTGAAGCTTTCTTT.

The V call is TRBV18, the J call TRBJ1-2; 7 nucleotides match TRBD1. The CDR3 is 15 residues long. From germline, CDR1 is KGHSH and CDR2 LQKENI. Trimming took 2 bases from V and 2 from J; bases not matched to a gene: 5. The CDR3 reads CASSPGGGGNYGYTF. The CDR3 DNA reads TGTGCCAGCTCACCAGGAGGGGGCGGAAACTATGGCTACACCTTC.

The genes are TRBV5-6 and TRBJ2-7; TRBD2 matches 8 bases. There are 16 residues in the CDR3. Germline V gene data show CDR1 as SGHDT and CDR2 as YYEEEE. V was clipped by 2 bases and J by 0 bases; unmatched bases: 7. The DNA of the CDR3 is TGTGCCAGCAGCTTCCGAGGCGGGAGGAGCTCCTACGAGCAGTACTTC. The encoded protein is CASSFRGGRSSYEQYF.

The chain joins TRBV5-1 to TRBJ2-3, with 7 bases lining up with TRBD2. The germline V gene has CDR1 SGHRS and CDR2 YFSETQ. Germline trimming cut 6 bases from V and 2 bases from J; bases unmatched to any gene: 6. The CDR3 is made up of 14 amino acids. The CDR3 protein is CASTGGRNTDTQYF. DNA of the CDR3: TGCGCCAGCACCGGGGGGAGAAACACAGATACGCAGTATTTT.

The chain uses TRBV28 and TRBJ2-5, with D perhaps matching TRBD2 (6 bases). V gave up 3 bases and J gave up 6 bases, with 14 bases separating them. Looked up from germline, CDR1 is MDHEN and CDR2 is SYDVKM. This CDR3 is built from 14 residues. CDR3 sequence: CASSLGGVGKTQYF. CDR3 sequence (DNA): TGTGCCAGCAGTTTGGGGGGAGTGGGAAAGACCCAGTACTTC.

The V gene is TRBV7-3, the J gene TRBJ2-7; D call uncertain. The CDR3 runs to 13 residues. Germline values: CDR1 SGHTA, CDR2 FQGTGA. The ends were cut back, 2 bases at V and 3 bases at J, with 8 bases in the middle. CDR3 in amino acids: CASSLGPGYEQYF. The DNA for the CDR3 is TGTGCCAGCAGCTTAGGTCCCGGCTACGAGCAGTACTTC. Full variable domain (outside the CDR3, taken from reference TRBV7-3 and TRBJ2-7): GAGVSQTPSNKVTEKGKYVELRCDPISGHTALYWYRQSLGQGPEFLIYFQGTGAADDSGLPNDRFFAVRPEGSVSTLKIQRTERGDSAVYLCASSLGPGYEQYFGPGTRLTVT.

The rearrangement links TRBV6-4 to TRBJ2-1, with 7 bases fitting TRBD1. CDR3 length: 16 amino acids. CDR1 MRHNA and CDR2 SNTAGT come from the germline V gene. Trimming at V came to 0 bases and at J to 4 bases, leaving 6 bases not matched to a gene. The CDR3 here is CASSDSNRGPYNEQFF. The CDR3, as DNA: TGTGCCAGCAGTGACTCGAATAGGGGGCCGTACAATGAGCAGTTCTTC.

Details on this clone: Other DNA sequences of this sample code for an identical CDR3. V and J are TRBV2 and TRBJ1-4, with a possible D match to TRBD1 (6 bases). Germline assignment: CDR1 SNHLY and CDR2 FYNNEI. This CDR3 comprises 15 residues. V was trimmed by 5 bases and J by 0 bases, leaving 10 bases between them. The CDR3 loop is CASSSQGPTNEKLFF. Here the CDR3 DNA reads TGTGCCAGCAGTTCACAGGGACCAACTAATGAAAAACTGTTTTTT.

The chain employs TRBV5-1 and TRBJ1-1, with D possibly TRBD1 on 5 matching bases. Germline CDR1 reads SGHRS; CDR2 reads YFSETQ. V lost 4 bases, J lost 5 bases, and 15 bases lay in between. CDR3 size: 14 residues. The CDR3 here is CASSLDTRRTEAFF. CDR3 sequence (DNA): TGCGCCAGCAGCCTGGACACGAGGCGGACTGAAGCTTTCTTT.

The gene calls are TRBV5-8 and TRBJ2-1; possible D gene TRBD1, 5 bases. This CDR3 is built from 13 residues. Germline values: CDR1 SGHTS, CDR2 YDEGEE. Between the trimmed V and J ends, which lost 1 base and 10 bases, there was a span of 12 bases. The chain's CDR3 is CASSLLGATEQFF. CDR3 nucleotide sequence: TGTGCCAGCAGCTTGTTAGGGGCCACCGAGCAGTTCTTC.